This T cell receptor beta chain was documented in a study of blood T cell repertoires in COVID-19 (TCRdb year 2020). In the study overall: The collaborator samples originated in the United States, Italy and Spain and spanned the acute and convalescent phases of COVID-19. The repertoires were made available in a free public database intended to serve as a resource for research on the immune response to SARS-CoV-2. Samples came from the ongoing ImmuneRACE study (first 160 participants) plus 1,254 subjects from 6 global collaborators. The dataset comprised deeply sampled blood TCRbeta repertoires from subjects exposed to, actively infected with, or recovered from COVID-19. Sample metadata almost always included a de-identified subject ID, COVID-19 status, age in years and sex. The prospective study material was composed of cDNA or gDNA derived from T cells, B-cell-depleted T cells, or PBMCs. Where available, HLA class I and class II types were taken from metadata supplied by the sample provider and were not determined by assay-based typing. Broad study findings and their caveats: Clinical and demographic metadata were provided uncurated, with the amount varying by source and participant.

TCRbeta CDR3 regions were amplified from genomic DNA by means of the immunoSEQ Assay, a bias-controlled multiplex PCR. The authors' analysis ran thus. Within the assay, amplification of reference gene primers was used to estimate how many nucleated cells each sample contained. To quantify the absolute abundance of each unique TCRbeta CDR3 rearrangement, sequence reads were collapsed and filtered. Productive Simpson clonality was computed per sample as the square root of Simpson's diversity index over productive rearrangements. Drawn from immuneACCESS, this table holds only the in-frame rearrangements with V and J called that TCRdb kept. Clones are partly lost; checked studies trace under half to an unresolved V gene and leave the rest unexplained. V and J calls and clone size are those listed in that table; D and trimming were worked out from the DNA. For this sample the table gives roughly 350,000 clones, of which about 90% were detected only once. Of the sample, around 6.6% falls within the top ten clones.

CDR1 and CDR2, per the germline V gene, are SGHDT and YYEEEE. The CDR3 goes from the cysteine to the phenylalanine over 15 residues. The sequence is cut down to CDR3 DNA, 45 bases in frame from base 1. V has 6 bases trimmed and J has 2 bases trimmed; junction bases matching no gene number 9. One collaborating source in Seattle enrolled patients during active infection and followed them longitudinally through the course of disease. The collaborating institutions used their own protocols to collect whole blood in K2EDTA tubes. For TCRbeta analysis, collaborators shipped samples as frozen whole blood, isolated PBMCs, or DNA extracted from either of those sample types. For this clone: Its antigen is currently not known. Base qualities are not at hand, and no much larger clone is one base apart.

This sequence originates from a woman in her seventies with COVID-19, enrolled during active disease. The chain joins TRBV5-6 to TRBJ2-5; the junction holds 8 bases that match TRBD1. Sequenced sample: peripheral blood. The DNA is TGTGCCAGCACCCTCCAGGGGACAGGTCAAGAGACCCAGTACTTC. This gives the protein CASTLQGTGQETQYF.